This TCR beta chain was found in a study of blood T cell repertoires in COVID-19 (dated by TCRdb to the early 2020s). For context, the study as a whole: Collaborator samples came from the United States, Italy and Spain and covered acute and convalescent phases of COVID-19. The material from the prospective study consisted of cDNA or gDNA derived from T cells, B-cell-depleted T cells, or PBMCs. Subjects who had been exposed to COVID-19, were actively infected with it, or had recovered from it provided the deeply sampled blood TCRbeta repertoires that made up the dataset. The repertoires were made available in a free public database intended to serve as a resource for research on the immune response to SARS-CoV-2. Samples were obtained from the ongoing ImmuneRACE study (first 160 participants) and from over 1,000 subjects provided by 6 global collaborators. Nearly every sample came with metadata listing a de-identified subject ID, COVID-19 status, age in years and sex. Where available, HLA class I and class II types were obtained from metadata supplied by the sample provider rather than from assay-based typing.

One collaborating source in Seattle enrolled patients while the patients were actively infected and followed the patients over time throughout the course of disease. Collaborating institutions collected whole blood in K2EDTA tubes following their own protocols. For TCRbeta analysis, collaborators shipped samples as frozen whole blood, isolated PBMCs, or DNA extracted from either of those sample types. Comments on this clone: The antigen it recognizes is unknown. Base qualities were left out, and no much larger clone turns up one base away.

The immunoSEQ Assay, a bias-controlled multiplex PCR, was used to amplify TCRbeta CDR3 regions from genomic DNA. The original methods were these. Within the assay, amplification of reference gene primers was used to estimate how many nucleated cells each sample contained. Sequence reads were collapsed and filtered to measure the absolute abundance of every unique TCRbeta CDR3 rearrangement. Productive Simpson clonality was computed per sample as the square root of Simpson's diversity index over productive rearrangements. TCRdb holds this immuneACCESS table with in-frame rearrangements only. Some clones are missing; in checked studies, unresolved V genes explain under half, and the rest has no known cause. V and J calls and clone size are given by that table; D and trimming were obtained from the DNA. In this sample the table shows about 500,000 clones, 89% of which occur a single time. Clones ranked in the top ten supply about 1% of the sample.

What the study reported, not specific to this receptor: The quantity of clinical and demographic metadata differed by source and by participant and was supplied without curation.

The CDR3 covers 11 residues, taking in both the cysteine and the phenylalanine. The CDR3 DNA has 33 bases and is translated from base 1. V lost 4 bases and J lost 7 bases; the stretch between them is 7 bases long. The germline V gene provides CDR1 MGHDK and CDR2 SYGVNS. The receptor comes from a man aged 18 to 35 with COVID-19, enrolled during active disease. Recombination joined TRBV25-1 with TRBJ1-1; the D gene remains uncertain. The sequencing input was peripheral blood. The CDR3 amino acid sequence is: CASSGYSEAFF. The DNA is TGTGCCAGCAGTGGATACAGTGAAGCTTTCTTT.